This T cell receptor (beta chain) was captured by sequencing in a study of CD8 T cells in ankylosing spondylitis (dated by TCRdb to the late 2010s). For context, the study as a whole: The study set out to find disease-linked TCR variants by profiling T cell receptor beta repertoires in ankylosing spondylitis patients and healthy donors. In total, the full study cohort was made up of 108 healthy donors and 25 to 30 ankylosing spondylitis patients. Peripheral blood samples were taken, and synovial fluid was additionally collected from ankylosing spondylitis patients. Study-level results and caveats: Significant enrichment of the disease-linked clones was reported in matched synovial fluid samples from ankylosing spondylitis patients. In peripheral blood, the disease-linked clones were found at relatively low frequencies and had a CD8+ phenotype. Some TCR beta motif variants had previously been reported in synovial fluid and blood of reactive arthritis patients, which suggested common disease-initiation mechanisms. A TCR beta motif made up of eight highly homologous amino acid variants appeared to be characteristic of blood from ankylosing spondylitis patients.

From cysteine to phenylalanine, the CDR3 is 15 amino acids long. Of all the DNA, just the CDR3 is kept, 45 bases in frame from base 1. Relative to germline, V is 3 bases shorter and J is 3 bases shorter, with 11 bases between their ends. The germline V gene (reference sequence) provides CDR1 SEHNR and CDR2 FQNEAQ. Reads for this sample came from an Illumina HiSeq 2500. TCR beta libraries were prepared by quantitative 5'-RACE with molecular barcodes. The original pipeline was this. Disease-linked TCR variants were identified with a new computational method built on a probabilistic model of VDJ rearrangement. TCRdb ran its own pipeline on the public reads, namely fastp trimming at Q25 and MiXCR clone calling, and kept in-frame beta chains. Each CDR3 protein gets just one entry, which takes the most common genes and DNA from the rows behind it. For this entry, the V and J calls and clone size follow TCRdb and not the study's own pipeline. The sample records 200,000 to 250,000 distinct CDR3 sequences, just under 7.5% of which are singletons. The top ten hold about 14% of the sample.

The sample holds many counts of this clonotype. The specificity of this receptor is unknown. No per-base quality is available; no much larger clone lies one base away. The clonotype comes from a male donor with ankylosing spondylitis. The chain was built from TRBV7-9 and TRBJ1-4, with no confidently assigned D gene. The specimen sequenced was blood, either unsorted or a sorted T cell fraction (not recorded which). The nucleotide sequence is TGTGCCAGCAGCTTGCCACCTCGGGCTAATGAAAAACTGTTTTTT. Translated, it reads CASSLPPRANEKLFF. The variable domain in full, with residues beyond the CDR3 obtained from the reference TRBV7-9 and TRBJ1-4 genes, is DTGVSQNPRHKITKRGQNVTFRCDPISEHNRLYWYRQTLGQGPEFLTYFQNEAQLEKSRLLSDRFSAERPKGSFSTLEIQRTEQGDSAMYLCASSLPPRANEKLFFGSGTQLSVL.